This entry lists 11 T cell receptor beta chains sequenced from one sample in a study of T cells of healthy individuals. In TCRdb, the 5' RACE reads were re-called with MiXCR into one record per CDR3 protein. The table shows 40,000 to 60,000 distinct CDR3 sequences, with approximately 14% occurring only once. Source of these receptors: a human donor in good health.

This clonotype was detected ten times or more. One end of the junction is discordant with germline, which a read error may explain. The chain combines TRBV7-2 with TRBJ2-1; D is uncertain. The CDR3 covers 16 residues. Germline CDR1 reads SGHTA; CDR2 reads FQGNSA. DNA of the CDR3: TGTGCCAGCAGGTTAGGGTTAGAAAGCTCCTACAATGAGCAGTTCTTC. Translation gives CASRLGLESSYNEQFF. Looking up the rest from reference TRBV7-2 and TRBJ2-1 gives the full variable domain: GAGVSQSPSNKVTEKGKDVELRCDPISGHTALYWYRQSLGQGLEFLIYFQGNSAPDKSGLPSDRFSAERTGGSVSTLTIQRTQQEDSAVYLCASRLGLESSYNEQFFGPGTRLTVL.

A few counts support this clonotype. V is TRBV20-1 and J is TRBJ2-5; maybe TRBD2 (6 bases). The CDR3 sequence is 14 residues long. Per germline, CDR1 DFQATT and CDR2 SNEGSKA (reference sequence). Trimming stripped 0 bases from V and 4 bases from J, with 12 bases between. This CDR3 reads CSARDVRRGETQYF. The CDR3 nucleotides read TGCAGTGCTAGAGACGTGAGGAGGGGAGAGACCCAGTACTTC.

In its sample, this clonotype was seen once. The V and J genes are TRBV6-1 and TRBJ2-7; D is ambiguous. Per germline, CDR1 MNHNS and CDR2 SASEGT. The CDR3 runs to 13 residues. V was clipped by 4 bases and J by 2 bases, with 9 bases between them. The CDR3, as DNA: TGTGCCAGCAGTGCACAGTTCACCTACGAGCAGTACTTC. It encodes CASSAQFTYEQYF.

This clonotype was recorded at least ten times. This chain links TRBV7-2 with TRBJ1-1; D not resolved. The V gene's germline CDR1 is SGHTA and CDR2 FQGNSA. The CDR3 is 13 amino acids. V shed 2 bases and J shed 1 base, with 5 bases lying between them. The CDR3 loop reads CASSLRANTEAFF. Written as DNA, the CDR3 is TGTGCCAGCAGCTTAAGAGCGAACACTGAAGCTTTCTTT.

This clonotype was counted ten times or more. This sequence joins TRBV7-2 and TRBJ2-5; D is unresolved. Trimming shortened V by 5 bases and J by 6 bases, and 10 bases separated the two germline ends. In germline, CDR1 is SGHTA, CDR2 FQGNSA. There are 12 residues in the CDR3. The CDR3 sequence: CASSPTRKTQYF. DNA of the CDR3: TGTGCCAGCAGCCCGACCCGAAAGACCCAGTACTTC. The full variable domain, with the rest looked up from reference TRBV7-2 and TRBJ2-5, is GAGVSQSPSNKVTEKGKDVELRCDPISGHTALYWYRQSLGQGLEFLIYFQGNSAPDKSGLPSDRFSAERTGGSVSTLTIQRTQQEDSAVYLCASSPTRKTQYFGPGTRLLVL.

The chain is built from TRBV12-5 and TRBJ2-3; 9 bases agree with TRBD2. CDR3 length: 18 amino acids. The germline V gene has CDR1 LGHNT and CDR2 FRNRAP. V trimming: 2 bases; J trimming: 2 bases; junction bases outside the gene matches: 11. The CDR3 coding sequence is TGTGCTAGTGGTTTGTTGGCGGGGGGGAGAAAACCCACAGATACGCAGTATTTT. It translates to CASGLLAGGRKPTDTQYF. Complete variable domain (other parts from reference TRBV12-5 and TRBJ2-3): DARVTQTPRHKVTEMGQEVTMRCQPILGHNTVFWYRQTMMQGLELLAYFRNRAPLDDSGMPKDRFSAEMPDATLATLKIQPSEPRDSAVYFCASGLLAGGRKPTDTQYFGPGTRLTVL.

There are many counts of this clonotype. This chain joins TRBV7-2 and TRBJ2-5; D remains ambiguous. The CDR3 is 14 residues long. V was shortened by 1 base and J by 1 base, with 7 bases between the two germline ends. From germline, CDR1 is SGHTA and CDR2 FQGNSA. The chain's CDR3 is CASSLGTFQETQYF. For the CDR3, the DNA is TGTGCCAGCAGCTTAGGAACATTCCAAGAGACCCAGTACTTC.

Many counts were recorded for this clonotype. This chain links TRBV9 with TRBJ1-3; unclear D gene. This CDR3 region has 13 residues. Trimming took off 0 bases at V and 4 bases at J, with 5 bases between the two ends. The germline V gene encodes CDR1 SGDLS and CDR2 YYNGEE. Written as DNA, the CDR3 is TGTGCCAGCAGCGTAGAAGGCGGAAACACCATATATTTT. Amino acids: CASSVEGGNTIYF. The variable domain in full, with the rest retrieved from reference TRBV9 and TRBJ1-3, is DSGVTQTPKHLITATGQRVTLRCSPRSGDLSVYWYQQSLDQGLQFLIQYYNGEERAKGNILERFSAQQFPDLHSELNLSSLELGDSALYFCASSVEGGNTIYFGEGSWLTVV.

J is TRBJ2-5 and V is TRBV20-1; 7 bases are a match to TRBD1. This CDR3 has 15 amino acids. V lost 5 bases and J lost 6; bases outside the gene matches: 15. Germline CDR1 reads DFQATT; CDR2 reads SNEGSKA (reference sequence). The CDR3 DNA reads TGCAGTGCTCTCAACAGGGGAACCCCTTTGAAGACCCAGTACTTC. Translating gives CSALNRGTPLKTQYF.

The rearrangement links TRBV7-9 to TRBJ1-1, with TRBD1 identical over 8 bases. The V segment lost 5 bases and the J segment 12 bases; nucleotides outside the gene matches: 8. This CDR3 is 12 amino acids long. CDR1 and CDR2 (germline): SEHNR, FQNEAQ (reference sequence). The CDR3 region has the DNA TGTGCCAGCAGCGTCGGACAGGGTGGGACTTTCTTT. Its protein is CASSVGQGGTFF.

This clonotype occurred many times. The gene calls are TRBV6-5 and TRBJ2-5; D remains ambiguous. Trimming left V 0 bases short and J 3 bases short, with 14 bases between. CDR3 length: 16 residues. Germline CDR1 reads MNHEY; CDR2 reads SVGAGI. Here the CDR3 reads CASSYSASTRKETQYF. The CDR3 DNA sequence: TGTGCCAGCAGTTACTCGGCGTCGACCAGGAAAGAGACCCAGTACTTC.